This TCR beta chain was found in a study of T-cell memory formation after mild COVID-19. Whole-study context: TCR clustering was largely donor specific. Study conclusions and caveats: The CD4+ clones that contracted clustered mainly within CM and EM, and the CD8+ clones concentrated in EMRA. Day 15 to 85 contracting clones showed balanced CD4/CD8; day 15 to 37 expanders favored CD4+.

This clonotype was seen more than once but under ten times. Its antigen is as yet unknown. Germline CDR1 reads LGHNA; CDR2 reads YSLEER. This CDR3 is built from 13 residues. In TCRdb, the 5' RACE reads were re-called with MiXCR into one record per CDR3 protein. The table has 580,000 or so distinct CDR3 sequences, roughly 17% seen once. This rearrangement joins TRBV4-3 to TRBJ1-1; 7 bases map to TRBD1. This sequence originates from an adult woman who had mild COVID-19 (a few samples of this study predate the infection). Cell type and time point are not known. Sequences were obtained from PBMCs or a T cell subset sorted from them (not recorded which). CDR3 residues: CAEGGRRNTEAFF. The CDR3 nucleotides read TGCGCGGAAGGGGGCAGAAGAAACACTGAAGCTTTCTTT.